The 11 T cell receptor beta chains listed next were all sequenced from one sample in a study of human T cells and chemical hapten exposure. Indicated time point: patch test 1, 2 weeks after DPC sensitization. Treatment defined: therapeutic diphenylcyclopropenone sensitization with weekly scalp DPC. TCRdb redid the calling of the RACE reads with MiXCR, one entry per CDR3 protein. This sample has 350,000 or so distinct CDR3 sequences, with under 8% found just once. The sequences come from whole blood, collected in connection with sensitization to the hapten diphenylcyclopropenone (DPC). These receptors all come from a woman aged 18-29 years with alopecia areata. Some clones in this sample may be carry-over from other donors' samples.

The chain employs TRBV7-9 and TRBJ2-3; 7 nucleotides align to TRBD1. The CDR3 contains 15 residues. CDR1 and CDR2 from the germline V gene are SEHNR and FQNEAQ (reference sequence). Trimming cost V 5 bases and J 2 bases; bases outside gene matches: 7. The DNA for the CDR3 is TGTGCCAGCAGCATGGGACAGATAGTCACAGATACGCAGTATTTT. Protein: CASSMGQIVTDTQYF.

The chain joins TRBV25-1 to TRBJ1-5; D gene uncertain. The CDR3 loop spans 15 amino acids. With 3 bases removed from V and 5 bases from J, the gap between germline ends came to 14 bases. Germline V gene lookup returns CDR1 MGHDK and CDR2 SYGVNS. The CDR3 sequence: CASSEGAGDYQPQHF. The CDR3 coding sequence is TGTGCCAGCAGTGAGGGAGCGGGAGATTATCAGCCCCAGCATTTT.

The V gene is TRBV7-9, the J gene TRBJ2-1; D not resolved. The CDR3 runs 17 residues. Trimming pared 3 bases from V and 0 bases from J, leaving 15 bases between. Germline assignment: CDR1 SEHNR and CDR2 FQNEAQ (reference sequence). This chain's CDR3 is CASSFAGLFSSYNEQFF. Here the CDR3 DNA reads TGTGCCAGCAGCTTTGCCGGGCTTTTTAGCTCCTACAATGAGCAGTTCTTC.

The CDR3 loop reads CASSKGGTEAFF. DNA of the CDR3: TGTGCCAGCAGTAAAGGGGGGACTGAAGCTTTCTTT. This chain uses TRBV11-3 with TRBJ1-1; D perhaps matches TRBD1 (6 bases). This CDR3 contains 12 residues. The V end lost 6 bases, the J end lost 5 bases, and 10 bases lay between the germline ends. Germline loops: CDR1 SGHNT, CDR2 YENEEA.

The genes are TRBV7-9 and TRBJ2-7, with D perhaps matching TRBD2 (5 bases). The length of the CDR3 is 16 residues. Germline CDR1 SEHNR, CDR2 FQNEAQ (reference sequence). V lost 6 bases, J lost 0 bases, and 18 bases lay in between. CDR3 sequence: CASSTSVGLASYEQYF. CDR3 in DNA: TGTGCCAGCAGTACCTCGGTAGGACTCGCCTCCTACGAGCAGTACTTC.

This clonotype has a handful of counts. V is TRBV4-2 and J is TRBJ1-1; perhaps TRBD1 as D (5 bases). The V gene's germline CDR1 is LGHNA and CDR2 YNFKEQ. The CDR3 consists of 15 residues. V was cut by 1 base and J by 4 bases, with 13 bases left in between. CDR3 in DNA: TGTGCCAGCAGCCAAGTGGGGGAAGAGGGCACTGAAGCTTTCTTT. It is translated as CASSQVGEEGTEAFF.

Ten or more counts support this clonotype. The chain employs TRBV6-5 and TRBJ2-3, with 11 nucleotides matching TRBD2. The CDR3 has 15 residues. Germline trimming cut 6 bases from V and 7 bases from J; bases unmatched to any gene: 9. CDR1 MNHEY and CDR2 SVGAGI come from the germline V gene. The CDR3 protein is CASRVASGGPHTQYF. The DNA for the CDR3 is TGTGCCAGCAGGGTCGCTAGCGGGGGGCCGCATACGCAGTATTTT.

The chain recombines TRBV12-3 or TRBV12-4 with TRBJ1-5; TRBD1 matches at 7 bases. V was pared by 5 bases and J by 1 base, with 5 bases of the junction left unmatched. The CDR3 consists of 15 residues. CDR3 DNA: TGTGCCAGCAGTGTCCAGGGGGGCAGCAATCAGCCCCAGCATTTT. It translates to CASSVQGGSNQPQHF.

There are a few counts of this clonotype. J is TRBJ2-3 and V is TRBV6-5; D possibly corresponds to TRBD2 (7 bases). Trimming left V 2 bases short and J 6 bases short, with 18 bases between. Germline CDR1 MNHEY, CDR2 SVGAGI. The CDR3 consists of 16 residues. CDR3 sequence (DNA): TGTGCCAGCAGTTACGGGTGGGGGGGCCTAATGGATACGCAGTATTTT. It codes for CASSYGWGGLMDTQYF.

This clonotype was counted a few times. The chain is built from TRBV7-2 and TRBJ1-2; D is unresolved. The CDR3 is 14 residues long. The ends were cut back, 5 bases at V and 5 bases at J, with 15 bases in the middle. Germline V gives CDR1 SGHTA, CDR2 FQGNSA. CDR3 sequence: CASSGLGGIYGYTF. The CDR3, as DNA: TGTGCCAGCAGCGGTTTGGGAGGGATTTATGGCTACACCTTC.

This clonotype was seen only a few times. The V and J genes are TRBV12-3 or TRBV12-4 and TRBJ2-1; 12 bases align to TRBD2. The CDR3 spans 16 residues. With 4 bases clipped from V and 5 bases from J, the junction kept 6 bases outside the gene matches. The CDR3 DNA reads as TGTGCCAGCAGTTCCAGGACTAGCGGGGACCACAATGAGCAGTTCTTC. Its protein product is CASSSRTSGDHNEQFF.